The 32 T cell receptor beta chains listed next were all sequenced from one sample in a study of shared clonotypes between healthy human individuals. TCRdb keeps only in-frame clones here, not all; method: immunoSEQ multiplex PCR. The table records some 500,000 clones, about 96% of them present only once. Input material: naive CD4+ T cells sorted from blood. Subset denoted: CD45RA+ positively selected. The receptors derive from a woman aged 30 to 39 in good health.

This clone appeared a single time. This chain joins TRBV28 and TRBJ2-4; D is perhaps TRBD1 or TRBD2 (6 bases each). CDR1 and CDR2 from the germline V gene are MDHEN and SYDVKM. V gave up 6 bases and J gave up 3 bases, with 15 bases separating them. This CDR3 has 15 amino acids. The CDR3 DNA reads as TGTGCCAGCAGGCCCGAGGAGGGGGGCAAAAACATTCAGTACTTC. Its translation is CASRPEEGGKNIQYF.

This rearrangement joins TRBV28 to TRBJ1-1; D might be TRBD1 (6 bases). V was clipped by 7 bases and J by 4 bases, with 16 bases between them. CDR1 MDHEN and CDR2 SYDVKM come from the germline V gene. The CDR3 consists of 14 residues. DNA of the CDR3: TGTGCCAGCAACTCCCCGTTGGGGGCCACTGAAGCTTTCTTT. Its protein product is CASNSPLGATEAFF.

The chain has TRBV18 and TRBJ2-3; 10 bases are a match to TRBD2. The germline CDR1 and CDR2 sequences are KGHSH and LQKENI. With 2 bases clipped from V and 2 bases from J, the junction kept 7 bases outside the gene matches. CDR3 length: 17 amino acids. The CDR3 sequence: CASSPSSLAGDTDTQYF. The CDR3 DNA reads as TGTGCCAGCTCACCAAGTTCCCTAGCGGGAGACACAGATACGCAGTATTTT.

The rearrangement uses TRBV28 and TRBJ1-5, with D possibly being TRBD1 (6 bases). Trimming cost V 2 bases and J 3 bases, with 17 bases left between them. The CDR3 spans 17 residues. Germline loops: CDR1 MDHEN, CDR2 SYDVKM. CDR3 amino acids: CASSLRRQGFPNQPQHF. DNA of the CDR3: TGTGCCAGCAGTTTAAGGAGGCAGGGGTTCCCCAATCAGCCCCAGCATTTT.

This chain connects TRBV29-1 to TRBJ1-1; D perhaps matches TRBD1 (5 bases). The CDR3 length is 13 residues. CDR1 and CDR2 from the germline V gene are SQVTM and ANQGSEA. Trimming removed 3 bases from V and 4 bases from J, with 12 bases in between. In nucleotides, the CDR3 is TGCAGCGTTGATCAGGGTTTGGGCACTGAAGCTTTCTTT. Its translation: CSVDQGLGTEAFF. Full variable domain (missing parts from reference TRBV29-1 and TRBJ1-1): SAVISQKPSRDICQRGTSLTIQCQVDSQVTMMFWYRQQPGQSLTLIATANQGSEATYESGFVIDKFPISRPNLTFSTLTVSNMSPEDSSIYLCSVDQGLGTEAFFGQGTRLTVV.

This rearrangement joins TRBV28 to TRBJ2-7, with D perhaps TRBD1 or TRBD2 (5 bases each). The CDR3 consists of 14 residues. Trimming took off 2 bases at V and 2 bases at J, with 10 bases between the two ends. CDR1 and CDR2 (germline): MDHEN, SYDVKM. The CDR3 is CASSLPRDPYEQYF. For the CDR3, the DNA is TGTGCCAGCAGTTTACCTCGGGACCCCTACGAGCAGTACTTC.

Regarding this clone: The identical CDR3 is also encoded by other nucleotide sequences in the sample. This chain uses TRBV5-1 with TRBJ2-1; TRBD1 aligns across 8 bases. The germline CDR1 and CDR2 sequences are SGHRS and YFSETQ. The CDR3 length is 14 residues. Unmatched junction bases numbered 6, after V lost 4 bases and J lost 6 bases. CDR3 protein: CASSPGQGGNEQFF. Here the CDR3 DNA reads TGCGCCAGCAGCCCTGGACAGGGTGGCAATGAGCAGTTCTTC.

This clone appeared a single time. CDR3 sequence reads: CASRQEETQYF. The CDR3, as DNA: TGTGCCAGCCGGCAGGAAGAGACCCAGTACTTC. The chain has TRBV2 and TRBJ2-5; no clear D gene. With 8 bases removed from V and 3 bases from J, the gap between germline ends came to 7 bases. This CDR3 is 11 amino acids long. The germline CDR1 and CDR2 sequences are SNHLY and FYNNEI.

This chain links TRBV7-9 with TRBJ2-6; 10 nucleotides match TRBD1. CDR3 length equals 18 residues. The V gene end was trimmed by 5 bases and the J gene end by 0 bases; junction bases not matched to a gene: 7. Per germline, CDR1 SEHNR and CDR2 FQNEAQ (reference sequence). The CDR3 nucleotides read TGTGCCAGCAGCACGAGACAGGGGGCGGACTCTGGGGCCAACGTCCTGACTTTC. Translation: CASSTRQGADSGANVLTF.

The chain is built from TRBV13 and TRBJ1-4; D unclear. The CDR3 totals 14 residues. V was trimmed by 5 bases and J by 3 bases, leaving 10 bases between them. The germline V gene encodes CDR1 PRHDT and CDR2 FYEKMQ (reference sequence). CDR3 region: CASSLRAANEKLFF. CDR3 nucleotide sequence: TGTGCCAGCAGCCTAAGGGCGGCTAATGAAAAACTGTTTTTT.

The V and J genes are TRBV19 and TRBJ2-7; perhaps TRBD1 as D (6 bases). CDR1 is LNHDA, CDR2 SQIVND, per germline (reference sequence). The V and J ends lost 2 bases and 2 bases respectively, with 13 bases between them. The CDR3 runs to 15 residues. This CDR3 is CASSISGQSTYEQYF. The CDR3 region has the DNA TGTGCCAGTAGTATATCAGGACAGTCCACCTACGAGCAGTACTTC.

This clone was seen once. One end of the junction does not line up with germline, which may come from a read error. V is TRBV5-1 and J is TRBJ2-5, with 9 positions matching TRBD1. CDR1 is SGHRS, CDR2 YFSETQ, per germline. This CDR3 is built from 14 residues. In nucleotides, the CDR3 is TGCGCCAGCGCAACAGGGGGCCAGGAAGAGGCCCAGTACTTC. Amino acids: CASATGGQEEAQYF.

The chain employs TRBV18 and TRBJ2-1, with 10 nucleotides matching TRBD1. V trimming: 7 bases; J trimming: 3 bases; junction bases outside the gene matches: 6. CDR3 size: 15 residues. CDR1 and CDR2 from the germline V gene are KGHSH and LQKENI. CDR3: CASLIGQGDYNEQFF. The CDR3 nucleotides are TGTGCCAGCTTAATAGGACAGGGGGACTACAATGAGCAGTTCTTC. Using reference TRBV18 and TRBJ2-1 for the parts outside the CDR3, the full variable domain is NAGVMQNPRHLVRRRGQEARLRCSPMKGHSHVYWYRQLPEEGLKFMVYLQKENIIDESGMPKERFSAEFPKEGPSILRIQQVVRGDSAAYFCASLIGQGDYNEQFFGPGTRLTVL.

V and J are TRBV29-1 and TRBJ2-7; 8 nucleotides align to TRBD2. The V segment lost 4 bases and the J segment 0 bases; nucleotides outside the gene matches: 2. The CDR3 loop spans 13 amino acids. Germline V CDR1 and CDR2: SQVTM, ANQGSEA. In DNA form, the CDR3 reads TGCAGCGTTGGCGGGAGGCTCTCCTACGAGCAGTACTTC. It is translated as CSVGGRLSYEQYF.

This clone was seen just once. This specimen includes other DNA sequences encoding the same CDR3. The chain links TRBV28 to TRBJ2-7; 11 positions match TRBD1. CDR1 is MDHEN, CDR2 SYDVKM, per germline. V lost 2 bases to trimming and J lost 4 bases; unmatched junction nucleotides: 1. This CDR3 region has 14 residues. CDR3 in DNA: TGTGCCAGCAGTTTAGGACAGGGGGCTTACGAGCAGTACTTC. Residues: CASSLGQGAYEQYF.

This clone has just one count. The chain uses TRBV7-2 and TRBJ2-5; D is ambiguous. CDR3 length equals 14 residues. Trimming took 6 bases from V and 5 from J, leaving 16 bases between them. Germline loops: CDR1 SGHTA, CDR2 FQGNSA. This CDR3 reads CASRDGRAPETQYF. In DNA form, the CDR3 reads TGTGCCAGCAGGGATGGGCGCGCCCCGGAGACCCAGTACTTC.

V gene TRBV28 combines with J gene TRBJ2-4; D is unclear. The V end was cut by 1 base, the J end by 2 bases, with 0 bases between. The V gene's germline CDR1 is MDHEN and CDR2 SYDVKM. CDR3 length: 12 residues. The CDR3 loop is CASSLSKNIQYF. The CDR3 DNA follows: TGTGCCAGCAGTTTATCCAAAAACATTCAGTACTTC.

The genes are TRBV19 and TRBJ1-2; D uncertain. The CDR3 runs to 14 residues. The V and J ends lost 0 bases and 8 bases respectively, with 13 bases between them. Germline values: CDR1 LNHDA, CDR2 SQIVND (reference sequence). The CDR3 nucleotides are TGTGCCAGTAGTATAGATCGAAGCTTTCGAGGCTACACCTTC. Its protein product is CASSIDRSFRGYTF.

This clone was recorded once. V and J are TRBV4-1 and TRBJ2-7; 8 nucleotides agree with TRBD1. The germline CDR1 and CDR2 sequences are MGHRA and YSYEKL. V was clipped by 4 bases and J by 3 bases; unmatched bases: 8. This CDR3 region has 15 residues. This chain's CDR3 is CASSPGQGAFYEQYF. Written as DNA, the CDR3 is TGCGCCAGCAGCCCCGGGCAGGGGGCTTTCTACGAGCAGTACTTC.

The V gene is TRBV29-1, the J gene TRBJ1-1, with D unresolved. The CDR3 extends over 14 amino acids. In germline, CDR1 is SQVTM, CDR2 ANQGSEA. The V gene lost 2 bases and the J gene lost 2 bases, with 12 bases spanning the gap. CDR3 sequence: CSVERKLTNTEAFF. The CDR3 bases are TGCAGCGTTGAACGGAAGCTAACTAACACTGAAGCTTTCTTT.

The V call is TRBV19, the J call TRBJ2-7; the D call may be TRBD1 or TRBD2 (5 bases each). From germline, CDR1 is LNHDA and CDR2 SQIVND (reference sequence). The V end lost 7 bases, the J end lost 1 base, and 14 bases lay between the germline ends. The CDR3 is made up of 14 amino acids. The CDR3 sequence is CASTGGVGSYEQYF. CDR3 DNA: TGTGCCAGTACTGGGGGAGTGGGTTCCTACGAGCAGTACTTC.

The chain uses TRBV10-3 and TRBJ2-7, with D uncertain. CDR1 ENHRY and CDR2 SYGVKD come from the germline V gene. The V and J ends lost 2 bases and 4 bases respectively, with 3 bases between them. The CDR3 sequence is 11 residues long. In DNA form, the CDR3 reads TGTGCCATCAGTGAGGTTTACGAGCAGTACTTC. Protein sequence: CAISEVYEQYF.

The chain carries TRBV5-6 and TRBJ1-1; D uncertain. Germline CDR1 reads SGHDT; CDR2 reads YYEEEE. The V end was cut by 6 bases, the J end by 3 bases, with 9 bases between. This CDR3 is built from 12 residues. CDR3 in amino acids: CASTLRYTEAFF. DNA for the CDR3: TGTGCCAGCACCCTGCGATACACTGAAGCTTTCTTT. Together with reference TRBV5-6 and TRBJ1-1, the CDR3 gives the full variable domain: DAGVTQSPTHLIKTRGQQVTLRCSPKSGHDTVSWYQQALGQGPQFIFQYYEEEERQRGNFPDRFSGHQFPNYSSELNVNALLLGDSALYLCASTLRYTEAFFGQGTRLTVV.

The CDR3 DNA sequence: TGTGCCAGCAGCTTTTATCCGGGTTCCAATCAGCCCCAGCATTTT. It is translated as CASSFYPGSNQPQHF. This chain connects TRBV7-8 to TRBJ1-5; D call uncertain. Germline V gene sequence: CDR1 SGHVS, CDR2 FQNEAQ. V gave up 3 bases and J gave up 3 bases, with 12 bases separating them. CDR3 size: 15 residues.

The chain carries TRBV30 and TRBJ2-1, with 11 bases that match TRBD2. The V segment lost 7 bases and the J segment 12 bases; nucleotides outside the gene matches: 17. This CDR3 comprises 15 residues. Germline CDR1 is GTSNPN and CDR2 is SVGIG (reference sequence). CDR3 sequence: CASTLASGRTGGQFF. In DNA form, the CDR3 reads TGTGCCTCTACCCTAGCTAGCGGGAGGACGGGTGGGCAGTTCTTC.

The genes are TRBV7-9 and TRBJ2-7; 10 bases align to TRBD1. V trimming: 5 bases; J trimming: 0 bases; junction bases outside the gene matches: 1. Looked up from germline, CDR1 is SEHNR and CDR2 is FQNEAQ (reference sequence). The CDR3 has 14 residues. As DNA, the CDR3 is TGTGCCAGCAGCGGACAGGGGGGCTCCTACGAGCAGTACTTC. Translating it yields CASSGQGGSYEQYF.

The CDR3 is CASSQTSGYQETQYF. CDR3 bases: TGCGCCAGCAGCCAGACTAGCGGTTACCAAGAGACCCAGTACTTC. The chain is built from TRBV4-1 and TRBJ2-5, with 9 bases fitting TRBD2. The V gene end was trimmed by 3 bases and the J gene end by 0 bases; junction bases not matched to a gene: 2. CDR3 length: 15 amino acids. Germline assignment: CDR1 MGHRA and CDR2 YSYEKL.

The gene calls are TRBV5-1 and TRBJ1-3; D ambiguous. CDR3 size: 16 residues. Germline CDR1 reads SGHRS; CDR2 reads YFSETQ. The V gene lost 0 bases and the J gene lost 0 bases, with 10 bases spanning the gap. CDR3 region: CASSLGLWGSGNTIYF. DNA of the CDR3: TGCGCCAGCAGCTTGGGTCTTTGGGGCTCTGGAAACACCATATATTTT.

V gene TRBV5-1 combines with J gene TRBJ2-1; D possibly corresponds to TRBD2 (5 bases). The germline CDR1 and CDR2 sequences are SGHRS and YFSETQ. The V gene lost 0 bases and the J gene lost 4 bases, with 11 bases spanning the gap. The CDR3 length is 15 residues. DNA for the CDR3: TGCGCCAGCAGCTTGGTGGGAGAGGCGTACAATGAGCAGTTCTTC. As protein: CASSLVGEAYNEQFF.

The chain links TRBV7-8 to TRBJ2-7; the D gene is possibly TRBD2 (6 bases). Trimming shortened V by 1 base and J by 5 bases, and 15 bases separated the two germline ends. Looked up from germline, CDR1 is SGHVS and CDR2 is FQNEAQ. The CDR3 consists of 15 residues. The CDR3 DNA is TGTGCCAGCAGCTTAGGAGGGCCGGGGAGGCACGAGCAGTACTTC. Its translation is CASSLGGPGRHEQYF.

J is TRBJ1-6 and V is TRBV19; TRBD1 agrees at 8 bases. The CDR3 runs 13 residues. V lost 8 bases, J lost 9 bases, and 6 bases stayed unmatched. Germline V gives CDR1 LNHDA, CDR2 SQIVND (reference sequence). The CDR3 DNA follows: TGTGCCAGTGAAGGGACAGGTGTTTCACCCCTCCACTTT. Its translation is CASEGTGVSPLHF.

The CDR3 protein is CASSPTGYGYTF. Written as DNA, the CDR3 is TGTGCCAGCAGCCCAACAGGCTATGGCTACACCTTC. V usage is TRBV7-2 and J usage is TRBJ1-2; D may be TRBD1 (5 bases). This CDR3 has 12 amino acids. Germline CDR1 SGHTA, CDR2 FQGNSA. The V and J ends lost 5 bases and 4 bases respectively, with 8 bases between them.